This is a list of T cell receptor beta chains from one sample in a study of cytomegalovirus exposure and HLA in healthy donors. Only in-frame clones appear in the TCRdb table, and some are missing; sequencing was by immunoSEQ multiplex PCR. Of more than 150,000 clones listed, 65% to 85% are singletons. Sequencing was done on a sample of PBMCs. The receptors derive from a girl aged 5-17 years in good health and CMV-seropositive. Each CDR3 is given with its conserved first and last residue. D genes are given only for firm matches. Not every row has a clone size; where given, it reads once, few, many or a size class.

length	V	size	D	J	DNA	CDR3
15	TRBV7-2	-	TRBD2	TRBJ2-7	TGTGCCAGCAGCCCCGGAGCGGGAGCGACCTACGAGCAGTACTTC	CASSPGAGATYEQYF
12	TRBV30	-	TRBD2	TRBJ2-1	TGTGCCTGGACTACTTGGGGGGGAGTCCAGTTCTTC	CAWTTWGGVQFF
13	TRBV30	-	TRBD1	TRBJ2-7	TGTGCCTGGAGCGGGGACAGGATGGACGAGCAGTACTTC	CAWSGDRMDEQYF
13	TRBV27	-	-	TRBJ2-7	TGTGCCAGCAGTCCAGGACAGACAGCCGAGCAGTACTTC	CASSPGQTAEQYF
15	TRBV4-2	few	TRBD1	TRBJ2-2	TGTGCCAGCAGCCAACCCGGGACAGGGCCCGGGGAGCTGTTTTTT	CASSQPGTGPGELFF
22	TRBV12-1	-	-	TRBJ2-2	TGTGCCAGCAGTTCTCTTAGGGACAGCTATCCGAGGACTAGCGTTAACACCGGGGAGCTGTTTTTT	CASSSLRDSYPRTSVNTGELFF
17	TRBV7-9	-	-	TRBJ1-1	TGTGCCAGCAGCTTTAAGGGGTGGGTGGGTTTTCGCACTGAAGCTTTCTTT	CASSFKGWVGFRTEAFF
13	TRBV12-5	-	-	TRBJ2-7	TGTGCTAGTGGTTGGGGGACTTTCTACGAGCAGTACTTC	CASGWGTFYEQYF
15	TRBV6-6	once	-	TRBJ1-5	TGTGCCAGCAGTTACTCGAAACAGGGTGATCAGCCCCAGCATTTT	CASSYSKQGDQPQHF
13	TRBV7-2	-	TRBD1	TRBJ2-7	TGTGCCAGCAGCTGGACAGGTTCCTACGAGCAGTACTTC	CASSWTGSYEQYF
14	TRBV2	-	TRBD2	TRBJ2-7	TGTGCCAGCAGTGATCGGGAGGGTCCCTACGAGCAGTACTTC	CASSDREGPYEQYF
14	TRBV7-9	-	TRBD2	TRBJ2-1	TGTGCCAGCAGCCTAGGACTAGCGGCGAATGAGCAGTTCTTC	CASSLGLAANEQFF
14	TRBV5-5	-	TRBD1	TRBJ2-1	TGTGCCAGCAGCCGCGGACAGGGCCGCAATGAGCAGTTCTTC	CASSRGQGRNEQFF
12	TRBV29-1	-	-	TRBJ2-5	TGCAGCGCCCCCTCGTTCGGAGAGACCCAGTACTTC	CSAPSFGETQYF
13	TRBV7-9	-	-	TRBJ2-7	TGTGCCAGCAGCTTCCCGGGATACTACGAGCAGTACTTC	CASSFPGYYEQYF
14	TRBV18	-	TRBD1	TRBJ2-3	TGTGCCAGCTGCGGACAGGGGAGCACAGATACGCAGTATTTT	CASCGQGSTDTQYF
15	TRBV30	-	TRBD1	TRBJ2-1	TGTGCCTGGAGTCGTAAAGGACAGGGACACAATGAGCAGTTCTTC	CAWSRKGQGHNEQFF
14	TRBV27	-	-	TRBJ1-5	TGTGCCAGCAGTTTATCGTATAGCAATCAGCCCCAGCATTTT	CASSLSYSNQPQHF
13	TRBV6-5	-	-	TRBJ2-1	TGTGCCAGCAGTAGACTAGTGCAGGATGAGCAGTTCTTC	CASSRLVQDEQFF
14	TRBV9	-	-	TRBJ2-5	TGTGCCAGCGGCCAAGACTTGTTGCGGGAGACCCAGTACTTC	CASGQDLLRETQYF
15	TRBV11-3	-	TRBD2	TRBJ2-1	TGTGCCAGCAGCCCCCGACTAGCGGGAGTCCGTGAGCAGTTCTTC	CASSPRLAGVREQFF
16	TRBV4-2	once	TRBD2	TRBJ2-2	TGTGCCAGCAGGACCACCGGGACTAGCCAAACCGGGGAGCTGTTTTTT	CASRTTGTSQTGELFF
16	TRBV7-8	-	TRBD2	TRBJ2-7	TGTGCCAGCAGCTTAGAAACTAGCGGGAACACCTACGAGCAGTACTTC	CASSLETSGNTYEQYF
16	TRBV14	-	TRBD1	TRBJ2-7	TGTGCCAGCAGCCAAGAGATCAGGGGGCCACCGGGAGAGCAGTACTTC	CASSQEIRGPPGEQYF
14	TRBV9	once	TRBD1	TRBJ2-7	TGTGCCAGCAGCGTAGGGACAGGGGCCCACGAGCAGTACTTC	CASSVGTGAHEQYF
15	TRBV6-5	-	TRBD2	TRBJ2-7	TGTGCCAGCAGTTACCACGGCGGGAGCTCCTACGAGCAGTACTTC	CASSYHGGSSYEQYF
12	TRBV6-5	few	-	TRBJ1-4	TGTGCCAGCAGTCCCCGCTCGAGAGCTCTGGTTTTT	CASSPRSRALVF
15	TRBV12-5	-	-	TRBJ1-1	TGTGCTAGTGGTCCCCACCTAGCAATGAACACTGAAGCTTTCTTT	CASGPHLAMNTEAFF
17	TRBV27	few	-	TRBJ2-1	TGTGCCAGCAGACTTAGGAGGGTTGGCGGGGCGCTCAATGAGCAGTTCTTC	CASRLRRVGGALNEQFF
16	TRBV5-1	-	TRBD1	TRBJ2-1	TGCGCCAGCAGCTTGTCGGGACAGGGCGTCGGCAATGAGCAGTTCTTC	CASSLSGQGVGNEQFF
17	TRBV7-9	-	TRBD1	TRBJ1-2	TGTGCCAGCAGCTTAAAGGGACAGGGGGCGTTGGGCTATGGCTACACCTTC	CASSLKGQGALGYGYTF
16	TRBV5-1	once	TRBD1	TRBJ1-2	TGCGCCAGCAGCTTGGCCCTGACAGGGCCGAACTATGGCTACACCTTC	CASSLALTGPNYGYTF
13	TRBV27	few	TRBD1	TRBJ2-2	TGTGCCAGCAGTCGACAGGGGCTGGGGGAGCTGTTTTTT	CASSRQGLGELFF
15	TRBV7-9	few	TRBD1	TRBJ1-1	TGTGCCAGCAGTAGGGGACAGGGAATGAACACTGAAGCTTTCTTT	CASSRGQGMNTEAFF
14	TRBV2	-	TRBD1	TRBJ2-3	TGTGCCAGCAGTGAGGGGACAGTTCCAGATACGCAGTATTTT	CASSEGTVPDTQYF
14	TRBV6-5	-	-	TRBJ1-2	TGTGCCAGCAGTTACTCTGCCAGAAACTATGGCTACACCTTC	CASSYSARNYGYTF
12	TRBV7-9	-	-	TRBJ1-2	TGTGCCAGCAGCCCACCTAGGGGGGGCTACACCTTC	CASSPPRGGYTF
16	TRBV18	-	TRBD2	TRBJ2-7	TGTGCCAGCTCTCCGGGACTAGCGGGAGTATCCTTCGAGCAGTACTTC	CASSPGLAGVSFEQYF
13	TRBV6-1	-	-	TRBJ2-2	TGTGCCAGCAGTTTTCGGGATCCCGGGGAGCTGTTTTTT	CASSFRDPGELFF
22	TRBV5-1	-	TRBD2	TRBJ2-7	TGCGCCAGCAGCTTCGGGGTACCACGATCGGGACTAGCGGGAGTGGTTGGCTACGAGCAGTACTTC	CASSFGVPRSGLAGVVGYEQYF
13	TRBV18	-	-	TRBJ2-7	TGTGCCAGCTCACCACAAAATACCTACGAGCAGTACTTC	CASSPQNTYEQYF
14	TRBV21-1	once	-	TRBJ2-2	TGTGCCAGCAGCAAGACAGGAGACACCGGGGAGCTGTTTTTT	CASSKTGDTGELFF
16	TRBV19	-	-	TRBJ1-5	TGTGCCAGTAGTATGGGGGCAGGCCATAGCAATCAGCCCCAGCATTTT	CASSMGAGHSNQPQHF
15	TRBV9	-	-	TRBJ2-6	TGTGCCAGCAGCGTAGAAGGGGCTGGGGCCAACGTCCTGACTTTC	CASSVEGAGANVLTF
16	TRBV7-8	-	-	TRBJ2-1	TGTGCCAGCAGCCGAAGTGCTACTAAACTTTACAATGAGCAGTTCTTC	CASSRSATKLYNEQFF
16	TRBV15	-	-	TRBJ1-5	TGTGCCACCAGCAGAGGGAGGACGGCGAGCAATCAGCCCCAGCATTTT	CATSRGRTASNQPQHF
15	TRBV6-1	-	-	TRBJ2-1	TGTGCCAGCAGGGACCGCGCGAGAGGGAGCGATGAGCAGTTCTTC	CASRDRARGSDEQFF
14	TRBV7-9	-	-	TRBJ2-3	TGTGCCAGCAGCTTTGACTCGAGAGCAGATACGCAGTATTTT	CASSFDSRADTQYF
14	TRBV19	-	TRBD2	TRBJ2-7	TGTGCCAGTAGTTCTAGCGGGAGCTCCTACGAGCAGTACTTC	CASSSSGSSYEQYF
14	TRBV5-1	-	TRBD2	TRBJ2-7	TGCGCCAGCAGCTTGCGGACTAGCGGACCCGAGCAGTACTTC	CASSLRTSGPEQYF
20	TRBV12-2	-	-	TRBJ2-7	TGTGCAAGTCGCTCCCGCTGGGCGTGGGGACTAGCGGGGAGGCCCTACGAGCAGTACTTC	CASRSRWAWGLAGRPYEQYF
15	TRBV27	-	-	TRBJ1-1	TGTGCCAGCAGTTTATCCGCAGGGGTAAGGGTTGAAGCTTTCTTT	CASSLSAGVRVEAFF
15	TRBV27	-	-	TRBJ1-1	TGTGCCAGCAGTTTATCGCCGGGGAGGGACACTGAAGCTTTCTTT	CASSLSPGRDTEAFF
15	TRBV19	-	-	TRBJ2-3	TGTGCCAGTAGTATGTACTATCCGACCACAGATACGCAGTATTTT	CASSMYYPTTDTQYF
15	TRBV4-1	-	TRBD2	TRBJ2-7	TGCGCCAGCAGCCCACTTAGCGGGAGCTCCCACGAGCAGTACTTC	CASSPLSGSSHEQYF
16	TRBV27	once	TRBD2	TRBJ2-1	TGTGCCAGCAGTTTATCAGCTAGCGGCCCCTACAATGAGCAGTTCTTC	CASSLSASGPYNEQFF
15	TRBV9	-	TRBD1	TRBJ1-3	TGTGCCAGCAGCGTAGGGGACAGCTCTGGAAACACCATATATTTT	CASSVGDSSGNTIYF
14	TRBV6-1	-	-	TRBJ1-2	TGTGCCAGCAGTGAACAGGCGGGCCAGGAGGGCTACACCTTC	CASSEQAGQEGYTF
15	TRBV5-1	-	TRBD1	TRBJ2-2	TGCGCCAGCAGCCCCGGGACAGCGAACACCGGGGAGCTGTTTTTT	CASSPGTANTGELFF
14	TRBV11-2	-	-	TRBJ1-3	TGTGCCAGCAGCACTCGCCAAGCTGGAAACACCATATATTTT	CASSTRQAGNTIYF